The rows below give T cell receptor beta chains drawn from one sample of a study of cytomegalovirus exposure and HLA in healthy donors. The table came from immunoSEQ multiplex PCR; TCRdb's copy has only in-frame clones and leaves some out. The sample yields over 130,000 clones, about four fifths seen once. The sequenced material came from PBMCs. The receptors stem from a woman aged 35 to 49 in good health and CMV-seropositive. The CDR3 runs from the conserved cysteine through the conserved F or W. The D gene is left open where the match is weak. The size field is filled for only some rows; it gives once, few, many or a size class.

TRBJ2-5 . . TRBV5-1 CASSLSGPRETQYF TGCGCCAGCAGCTTGTCAGGGCCAAGGGAGACCCAGTACTTC
TRBJ2-1 TRBD2 . TRBV9 CASSATSGRQHEQFF TGTGCCAGCAGCGCGACTAGCGGGAGGCAGCATGAGCAGTTCTTC
TRBJ2-2 TRBD1 once TRBV9 CASSPSGQGYGELFF TGTGCCAGCAGCCCCTCGGGACAGGGTTACGGGGAGCTGTTTTTT
TRBJ2-1 . few TRBV15 CATSRGGGDWEQFF TGTGCCACCAGCAGAGGAGGGGGGGATTGGGAGCAGTTCTTC
TRBJ2-1 TRBD2 . TRBV5-3 CARSLAGLANSYNEQFF TGTGCCAGAAGCTTGGCTGGACTAGCGAACTCCTACAATGAGCAGTTCTTC
TRBJ2-7 TRBD1 once TRBV27 CASSLNRGYEQYF TGTGCCAGCAGTTTAAACAGGGGGTACGAGCAGTACTTC
TRBJ2-1 . . TRBV28 CASSLQTSRIYEQFF TGTGCCAGCAGTTTACAAACTAGCAGGATCTATGAGCAGTTCTTC
TRBJ1-1 TRBD1 . TRBV6-5 CASRGQGRTEAFF TGTGCCAGCAGGGGACAGGGGCGGACTGAAGCTTTCTTT
TRBJ2-7 . . TRBV2 CASSEGRGAPYEQYF TGTGCCAGCAGTGAAGGACGGGGGGCTCCCTACGAGCAGTACTTC
TRBJ2-7 TRBD1 few TRBV18 CASSPGTGFSEQYF TGTGCCAGCTCACCCGGGACAGGGTTCTCCGAGCAGTACTTC
TRBJ2-5 . . TRBV2 CASLQGRETQYF TGTGCCAGCCTCCAGGGGCGGGAGACCCAGTACTTC
TRBJ2-6 TRBD1 . TRBV6-6 CASRTQGAGGANVLTF TGTGCCAGCAGGACACAGGGGGCGGGTGGGGCCAACGTCCTGACTTTC
TRBJ2-3 . . TRBV18 CASSYRTGVDTQYF TGTGCCAGCTCATATCGGACGGGAGTGGATACGCAGTATTTT
TRBJ1-2 . few TRBV5-1 CASSLPATGGYTF TGCGCCAGCAGCTTGCCGGCGACTGGTGGCTACACCTTC
TRBJ2-7 . . TRBV12-5 CASGFQAREQYF TGTGCTAGTGGTTTTCAGGCTCGCGAGCAGTACTTC
TRBJ2-4 . . TRBV7-9 CASSLTSHEVKNIQYF TGTGCCAGCAGCTTAACTAGTCACGAAGTCAAAAACATTCAGTACTTC
TRBJ2-7 . . TRBV15 CATSRGGQIYEQYF TGTGCCACCAGCAGAGGTGGACAGATCTACGAGCAGTACTTC
TRBJ2-7 TRBD2 . TRBV15 CATSHPTSAGYEQYF TGTGCCACCAGCCATCCCACTAGCGCTGGCTACGAGCAGTACTTC
TRBJ1-4 . . TRBV2 CASNRNNEKLFF TGTGCCAGCAACAGGAATAATGAAAAACTGTTTTTT
TRBJ2-2 . once TRBV11-3 CASTLTGTGELFF TGTGCCAGCACCCTTACAGGGACCGGGGAGCTGTTTTTT
TRBJ2-2 TRBD1 . TRBV5-5 CASRPGQGTGELFF TGTGCCAGCAGACCGGGACAGGGGACCGGGGAGCTGTTTTTT
TRBJ2-5 TRBD2 once TRBV6-6 CASRTAGEDKTQYF TGTGCCAGCAGAACAGCGGGAGAGGACAAGACCCAGTACTTC
TRBJ1-1 TRBD1 . TRBV10-3 CAISKGASSDTEAFF TGTGCCATCAGTAAGGGGGCGTCCTCGGACACTGAAGCTTTCTTT
TRBJ1-5 . . TRBV6-1 CASRVTGSNQPQHF TGCGCCAGCAGAGTGACAGGTTCCAATCAGCCCCAGCATTTT
TRBJ2-7 . . TRBV5-5 CASSLVTYEQYF TGTGCCAGCAGCTTGGTCACCTACGAGCAGTACTTC
TRBJ1-6 TRBD1 . TRBV29-1 CSVGTGGDSPLHF TGCAGCGTGGGGACAGGGGGCGATTCACCCCTCCACTTT
TRBJ2-6 . few TRBV27 CASSLSSGANVLTF TGTGCCAGCAGTCTAAGCTCTGGGGCCAACGTCCTGACTTTC
TRBJ2-4 . . TRBV7-2 CASSPQGIIKNIQYF TGTGCCAGCTCCCCCCAGGGAATCATCAAAAACATTCAGTACTTC
TRBJ2-7 TRBD2 once TRBV19 CASRTSGSGTSYEQYF TGTGCCAGTAGGACATCCGGTAGCGGGACCTCCTACGAGCAGTACTTC
TRBJ2-1 TRBD2 few TRBV30 CAGSYRLAGWHNEQFF TGTGCCGGATCCTACAGACTAGCGGGATGGCACAATGAGCAGTTCTTC
TRBJ1-2 . . TRBV7-9 CASSLSGTYGYTF TGTGCCAGCAGCTTAAGCGGGACCTATGGCTACACCTTC